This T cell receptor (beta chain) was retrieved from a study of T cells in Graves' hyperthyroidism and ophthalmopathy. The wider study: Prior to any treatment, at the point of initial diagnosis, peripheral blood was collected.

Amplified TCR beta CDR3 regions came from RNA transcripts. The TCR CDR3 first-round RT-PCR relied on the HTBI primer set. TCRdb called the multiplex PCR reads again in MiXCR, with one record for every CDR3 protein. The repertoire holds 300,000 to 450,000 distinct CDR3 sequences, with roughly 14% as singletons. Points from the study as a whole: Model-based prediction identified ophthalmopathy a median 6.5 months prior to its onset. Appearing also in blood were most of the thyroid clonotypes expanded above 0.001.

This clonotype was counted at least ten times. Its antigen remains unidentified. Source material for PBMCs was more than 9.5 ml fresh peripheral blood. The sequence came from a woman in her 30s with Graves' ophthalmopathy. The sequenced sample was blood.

CDR3 in DNA: TGTGCCAGCAGTGAAACCTGGCGTCTAGGGGCTGAAGCTTTCTTT. Protein: CASSETWRLGAEAFF. The V and J genes are TRBV6-1 and TRBJ1-1; TRBD1 is a possible D gene (5 bases). Per the germline V gene, CDR1 is MNHNS and CDR2 is SASEGT. This CDR3 has 15 residues. V was clipped by 2 bases and J by 6 bases, with 16 bases between them.